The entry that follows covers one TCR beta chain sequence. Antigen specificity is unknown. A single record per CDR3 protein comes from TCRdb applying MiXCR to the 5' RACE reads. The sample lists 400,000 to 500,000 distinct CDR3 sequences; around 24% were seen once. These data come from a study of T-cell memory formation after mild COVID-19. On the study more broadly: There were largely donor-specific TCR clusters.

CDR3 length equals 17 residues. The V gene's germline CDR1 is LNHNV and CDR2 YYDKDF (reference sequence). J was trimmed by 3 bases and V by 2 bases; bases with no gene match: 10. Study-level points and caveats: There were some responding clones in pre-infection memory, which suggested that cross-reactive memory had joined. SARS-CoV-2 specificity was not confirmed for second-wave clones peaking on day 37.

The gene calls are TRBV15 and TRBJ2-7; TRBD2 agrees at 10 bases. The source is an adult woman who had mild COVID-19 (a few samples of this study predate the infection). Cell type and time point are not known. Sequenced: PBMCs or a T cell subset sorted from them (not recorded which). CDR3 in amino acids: CATSRTSGGEPVYEQYF. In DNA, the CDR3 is TGTGCCACCAGCAGAACCAGCGGGGGGGAACCCGTCTACGAGCAGTACTTC.